The sample holds one count of the clone carrying this T cell receptor (beta chain). Time point described: peripheral blood 6 weeks after treatment start. These data originate in a study of PD-L1 blockade in urothelial cancer. For the study at large: It was in the mid-2010s that patients started atezolizumab at 1,200 mg intravenously every 3 weeks. Previous chemotherapy exposure amounted to 0 to 3 regimens for patients.

The CDR3 covers 13 residues. Germline CDR1 and CDR2: MNHNS and SASEGT. Unmatched junction bases numbered 10, after V lost 8 bases and J lost 9 bases. Assay: immunoSEQ multiplex PCR; the TCRdb copy retains only in-frame clones and omits some. The table records 35,000 to 45,000 clones, 80% to 90% of them present only once. The chain couples TRBV6-1 to TRBJ2-1; 7 bases map to TRBD1. The source of this sequence is a man aged 60 to 75 with urothelial cancer. The sequences come from PBMCs, collected around atezolizumab (anti-PD-L1) treatment. CDR3 amino acids: CASGLEGAGEQFF. CDR3 DNA sequence: TGTGCCAGCGGCCTAGAGGGGGCGGGTGAGCAGTTCTTC.